These 16 T cell receptor beta chains share one sample of origin, sequenced in a study of T-cell memory formation after mild COVID-19. Each CDR3 protein gets one entry after TCRdb re-called the 5' RACE reads with MiXCR. The sample holds under 40,000 distinct CDR3 sequences; less than 8% are singletons and the top ten take 0.65% to 0.9%. Specimen: PBMCs or a T cell subset sorted from them (not recorded which). The receptors come from an adult who had mild COVID-19 (a few samples of this study predate the infection). Cell type and time point are not known.

This clonotype was counted ten times or more. V usage is TRBV6-5 and J usage is TRBJ1-3; D is ambiguous. This CDR3 is 15 amino acids long. The germline V and J ends were trimmed by 2 bases and 1 base, with 9 bases remaining between them. Germline-derived CDR1 and CDR2 are MNHEY and SVGAGI. The DNA for the CDR3 is TGTGCCAGCAGTTACGCCCGGCAATCTGGAAACACCATATATTTT. It yields the protein CASSYARQSGNTIYF.

This clonotype showed up just a few times. The chain has TRBV20-1 and TRBJ1-2; the D gene is possibly TRBD1 (5 bases). Germline lookup yields CDR1 DFQATT and CDR2 SNEGSKA (reference sequence). This CDR3 has 19 amino acids. V lost 1 base and J 7 bases, leaving 31 bases between the germline ends. CDR3 in DNA: TGCAGTGCTAGAGCTCTAACTTCAGGATGGCAGGGATACTTGGGTGGCTACACCTTC. It encodes CSARALTSGWQGYLGGYTF.

There are many counts of this clonotype. The rearrangement joins TRBV5-1 to TRBJ1-1; tentative D call: TRBD1 (5 bases). The CDR3 is 16 residues long. The germline V gene encodes CDR1 SGHRS and CDR2 YFSETQ. V was shortened by 1 base and J by 1 base, with 14 bases between the two germline ends. CDR3 DNA: TGCGCCAGCAGCTTGAATGCTGGGGGGAGGAACACTGAAGCTTTCTTT. Amino acid sequence: CASSLNAGGRNTEAFF. Looking up the rest from reference TRBV5-1 and TRBJ1-1 gives the full variable domain: KAGVTQTPRYLIKTRGQQVTLSCSPISGHRSVSWYQQTPGQGLQFLFEYFSETQRNKGNFPGRFSGRQFSNSRSEMNVSTLELGDSALYLCASSLNAGGRNTEAFFGQGTRLTVV.

This clonotype has more than one count but fewer than ten. This chain links TRBV19 with TRBJ1-2, with D perhaps matching TRBD1 (5 bases). Germline loops: CDR1 LNHDA, CDR2 SQIVND (reference sequence). The CDR3 has 15 residues. The V gene lost 1 base and the J gene lost 0 bases, with 9 bases spanning the gap. The CDR3 loop reads CASSIGGTANYGYTF. DNA of the CDR3: TGTGCCAGTAGTATAGGAGGGACTGCTAACTATGGCTACACCTTC.

The chain carries TRBV5-1 and TRBJ1-4; possibly TRBD1 for D (5 bases). CDR3 length: 15 residues. The ends were cut back, 3 bases at V and 3 bases at J, with 12 bases in the middle. Per germline, CDR1 SGHRS and CDR2 YFSETQ. The CDR3 sequence: CASSSPGSANEKLFF. The CDR3, as DNA: TGCGCCAGCAGCTCGCCAGGGTCGGCTAATGAAAAACTGTTTTTT. Filled out from reference TRBV5-1 and TRBJ1-4, the complete variable domain reads KAGVTQTPRYLIKTRGQQVTLSCSPISGHRSVSWYQQTPGQGLQFLFEYFSETQRNKGNFPGRFSGRQFSNSRSEMNVSTLELGDSALYLCASSSPGSANEKLFFGSGTQLSVL.

This clonotype was seen at least ten times. This rearrangement joins TRBV6-5 to TRBJ1-1; 7 positions agree with TRBD1. V lost 4 bases and J lost 8; bases outside the gene matches: 1. The CDR3 consists of 11 residues. The germline gives CDR1 MNHEY, CDR2 SVGAGI. The CDR3 sequence: CASSWDREAFF. In nucleotides, the CDR3 is TGTGCCAGCAGTTGGGACAGAGAAGCTTTCTTT.

The chain couples TRBV19 to TRBJ1-2; 10 nucleotides align to TRBD1. Germline V gives CDR1 LNHDA, CDR2 SQIVND (reference sequence). The CDR3 totals 13 residues. With 4 bases clipped from V and 8 bases from J, the junction kept 4 bases outside the gene matches. The CDR3 loop reads CASSTLTGGGYTF. The CDR3 DNA sequence: TGTGCCAGTAGTACCCTGACAGGGGGCGGCTACACCTTC. Looking up the rest from reference TRBV19 and TRBJ1-2 gives the full variable domain: DGGITQSPKYLFRKEGQNVTLSCEQNLNHDAMYWYRQDPGQGLRLIYYSQIVNDFQKGDIAEGYSVSREKKESFPLTVTSAQKNPTAFYLCASSTLTGGGYTFGSGTRLTVV.

Only a few counts were recorded for this clonotype. The chain uses TRBV5-1 and TRBJ2-5; D uncertain. V was clipped by 4 bases and J by 4 bases, with 2 bases between them. This CDR3 contains 10 residues. Germline CDR1 is SGHRS and CDR2 is YFSETQ. CDR3 residues: CASSGETQYF. The CDR3 DNA is TGCGCCAGCAGCGGAGAGACCCAGTACTTC.

This clonotype has at least ten counts. The CDR3: CASSLVPTGGADQPQHF. CDR3 DNA: TGCGCCAGCAGCTTGGTTCCGACAGGGGGGGCAGATCAGCCCCAGCATTTT. The chain combines TRBV5-1 with TRBJ1-5; 9 nucleotides line up with TRBD1. The CDR3 is 17 amino acids. Germline trimming cut 0 bases from V and 5 bases from J; bases unmatched to any gene: 9. Germline V CDR1 and CDR2: SGHRS, YFSETQ.

This clonotype was counted between two and nine times. The chain has TRBV5-4 and TRBJ2-7; 7 bases align to TRBD2. This CDR3 contains 15 residues. Germline V CDR1 and CDR2: SGHNT, YYREEE (reference sequence). V was pared by 0 bases and J by 6 bases, with 9 bases of the junction left unmatched. The CDR3 DNA sequence: TGTGCCAGCAGCTTGGCCCCGGGAGGTGGGGGCGAGCAGTACTTC. This codes for CASSLAPGGGGEQYF.

Only a few counts were recorded for this clonotype. The gene calls are TRBV9 and TRBJ1-4; D possibly corresponds to TRBD1 (6 bases). There are 13 residues in the CDR3. V shed 7 bases and J shed 8 bases, with 15 bases lying between them. Germline CDR1 is SGDLS and CDR2 is YYNGEE. The CDR3 nucleotides read TGTGCCAGCGGGAGTGGGGGCCGGGAAAAACTGTTTTTT. Protein sequence: CASGSGGREKLFF.

This clonotype was observed many times. The chain is built from TRBV10-3 and TRBJ2-3; 13 nucleotides agree with TRBD2. The CDR3 has 20 amino acids. The V gene's germline CDR1 is ENHRY and CDR2 SYGVKD. The V gene end was trimmed by 0 bases and the J gene end by 0 bases; junction bases not matched to a gene: 9. The CDR3 DNA reads TGTGCCATCAGTGAGTCGTCCGGGACTAGCGGGACCACTAGCACAGATACGCAGTATTTT. This gives the protein CAISESSGTSGTTSTDTQYF.

This clonotype showed up many times. The rearrangement uses TRBV3-1 and TRBJ1-1; the D gene is possibly TRBD1 (6 bases). CDR3 size: 14 residues. Germline V gene lookup returns CDR1 LGHDT and CDR2 YNNKEL (reference sequence). Trimming cost V 8 bases and J 0 bases, with 13 bases left between them. In DNA form, the CDR3 reads TGTGCCAGCCAAACAGGGACGGTGAACACTGAAGCTTTCTTT. Amino acids: CASQTGTVNTEAFF.

This clonotype has only a few counts. The chain recombines TRBV18 with TRBJ1-1, with 11 bases identical to TRBD1. Germline trimming cut 1 base from V and 11 bases from J; bases unmatched to any gene: 3. Germline V gene data show CDR1 as KGHSH and CDR2 as LQKENI. The CDR3 extends over 13 amino acids. The CDR3 loop reads CASSPRDRGFAFF. The CDR3 DNA reads TGTGCCAGCTCACCACGGGACAGGGGGTTCGCTTTCTTT.

The rearrangement uses TRBV5-5 and TRBJ2-3; D gene uncertain. V lost 1 base and J lost 3, with 12 bases in between. Germline lookup yields CDR1 SGHKS and CDR2 YYEKEE (reference sequence). This CDR3 spans 15 amino acids. The CDR3 DNA sequence: TGTGCCAGCAGCTTGTTGGATCAGACAACAGATACGCAGTATTTT. Protein: CASSLLDQTTDTQYF.

V gene TRBV19 combines with J gene TRBJ1-2; D remains ambiguous. This CDR3 is 13 amino acids long. V lost 0 bases and J 6 bases, leaving 8 bases between the germline ends. Germline lookup yields CDR1 LNHDA and CDR2 SQIVND (reference sequence). CDR3 sequence (DNA): TGTGCCAGTAGTATAGATCGGAGGGATGGCTACACCTTC. This sequence encodes CASSIDRRDGYTF.